The rows below give T cell receptor beta chains drawn from one sample of a study of blood T cell repertoires in COVID-19. Clones were sequenced by immunoSEQ multiplex PCR, and TCRdb holds only the in-frame ones, with some missing. The data show approximately 200,000 clones, roughly 83% seen once. Sequencing was performed on PBMCs or T cells enriched from blood (not recorded which). The receptors were sampled from a woman aged 25 to 39 who had recovered from COVID-19. The CDR3 runs from the conserved cysteine through the conserved F or W. The order of the fields is clone size, J gene, D gene, V gene, CDR3 protein, CDR3 DNA. A D gene is named only where the DNA matches it firmly. Size is stated for part of the rows, as once, few or many counts, or as a class when the clone is expanded.

size: -; J: TRBJ2-3; D: TRBD2; V: TRBV9; CDR3: CASSPRTSLTDTQYF; DNA: TGTGCCAGCAGCCCACGGACTAGCCTCACAGATACGCAGTATTTT
size: -; J: TRBJ2-1; D: -; V: TRBV13; CDR3: CASSLGRGNEQFF; DNA: TGTGCCAGCAGCTTAGGCAGGGGCAATGAGCAGTTCTTC
size: -; J: TRBJ1-2; D: -; V: TRBV28; CDR3: CANPQGSLSGYTF; DNA: TGTGCCAACCCTCAGGGTTCGCTGTCGGGCTACACCTTC
size: -; J: TRBJ2-1; D: TRBD1; V: TRBV6-5; CDR3: CASTRGGQGNNEQFF; DNA: TGTGCCAGCACCAGAGGGGGACAGGGTAACAATGAGCAGTTCTTC
size: -; J: TRBJ1-1; D: -; V: TRBV19; CDR3: CASSPPIYGRWNTEAFF; DNA: TGTGCCAGTAGTCCCCCGATTTACGGTCGATGGAACACTGAAGCTTTCTTT
size: few; J: TRBJ2-1; D: TRBD2; V: TRBV19; CDR3: CASSPTLAGANEQFF; DNA: TGTGCCAGTAGTCCTACCCTAGCGGGAGCCAATGAGCAGTTCTTC
size: -; J: TRBJ2-5; D: -; V: TRBV7-9; CDR3: CASSLVTDQETQYF; DNA: TGTGCCAGCAGCTTAGTGACAGACCAAGAGACCCAGTACTTC
size: -; J: TRBJ2-2; D: -; V: TRBV7-8; CDR3: CASSLQEKPGELFF; DNA: TGTGCCAGCAGCTTACAGGAAAAACCCGGGGAGCTGTTTTTT
size: -; J: TRBJ2-1; D: -; V: TRBV11-3; CDR3: CASSFWSGPYNEQFF; DNA: TGTGCCAGCAGCTTCTGGAGCGGCCCCTACAATGAGCAGTTCTTC
size: few; J: TRBJ2-7; D: -; V: TRBV6-1; CDR3: CASSEGIGSHEQYF; DNA: TGTGCCAGCAGTGAAGGGATCGGGAGCCATGAGCAGTACTTC
size: -; J: TRBJ1-4; D: TRBD1; V: TRBV15; CDR3: CATSRIGQGTTNEKLFF; DNA: TGTGCCACCAGCAGAATAGGACAGGGGACAACTAATGAAAAACTGTTTTTT
size: -; J: TRBJ1-3; D: -; V: TRBV10-3; CDR3: CAISAEEGNTIYF; DNA: TGTGCCATCAGTGCAGAGGAGGGAAACACCATATATTTT
size: few; J: TRBJ1-4; D: -; V: TRBV28; CDR3: CASSTPAGVFEKLFF; DNA: TGTGCCAGCAGCACACCAGCAGGGGTCTTCGAAAAACTGTTTTTT
size: -; J: TRBJ1-2; D: -; V: TRBV7-3; CDR3: CASSPKPTQGYGYTF; DNA: TGTGCCAGCAGCCCGAAACCCACCCAGGGATATGGCTACACCTTC
size: once; J: TRBJ2-7; D: -; V: TRBV7-9; CDR3: CASSFGAGYEQYF; DNA: TGTGCCAGCAGCTTTGGAGCGGGCTACGAGCAGTACTTC
size: -; J: TRBJ1-2; D: -; V: TRBV14; CDR3: CASSHDSNYGYTF; DNA: TGTGCCAGCAGCCACGACAGCAACTATGGCTACACCTTC
size: -; J: TRBJ2-2; D: TRBD1; V: TRBV7-7; CDR3: CASSSRQGSTGELFF; DNA: TGTGCCAGCAGCTCCCGACAGGGAAGCACCGGGGAGCTGTTTTTT
size: once; J: TRBJ2-3; D: TRBD2; V: TRBV13; CDR3: CASSSFLAGTDTQYF; DNA: TGTGCCAGCAGCTCGTTTCTAGCGGGAACAGATACGCAGTATTTT
size: once; J: TRBJ1-2; D: -; V: TRBV7-9; CDR3: CASSSVLTDFNGYTF; DNA: TGTGCCAGCAGCTCCGTTTTGACAGACTTCAATGGCTACACCTTC
size: once; J: TRBJ2-7; D: TRBD1; V: TRBV18; CDR3: CASSPDRGSYEQYF; DNA: TGTGCCAGCTCACCTGACAGGGGATCCTACGAGCAGTACTTC
size: once; J: TRBJ1-5; D: -; V: TRBV11-2; CDR3: CASSPTPSDQPQHF; DNA: TGTGCCAGCAGCCCAACTCCCAGCGATCAGCCCCAGCATTTT
size: -; J: TRBJ2-5; D: TRBD1; V: TRBV5-1; CDR3: CASSLVPSTGGETQYF; DNA: TGCGCCAGCAGCTTGGTCCCATCGACAGGGGGAGAGACCCAGTACTTC
size: -; J: TRBJ2-2; D: -; V: TRBV9; CDR3: CASSLGTPHPLRTGELFF; DNA: TGTGCCAGCAGCTTAGGGACTCCTCATCCACTCCGAACCGGGGAGCTGTTTTTT
size: -; J: TRBJ1-1; D: TRBD1; V: TRBV5-1; CDR3: CASSPPGQEIAEAFF; DNA: TGCGCCAGCAGCCCCCCGGGACAGGAGATCGCTGAAGCTTTCTTT
size: -; J: TRBJ1-2; D: -; V: TRBV28; CDR3: CASGTGSWNYGYTF; DNA: TGTGCCAGCGGTACAGGGTCGTGGAACTATGGCTACACCTTC
size: -; J: TRBJ1-2; D: TRBD1; V: TRBV4-1; CDR3: CASSLREGADGYTF; DNA: TGCGCCAGCAGCCTACGAGAGGGGGCGGATGGCTACACCTTC